Each of the 3 T cell receptor beta chains below was sequenced from the same sample in a study of monozygotic twins with inflammatory bowel disease. TCRdb re-analyzed the 5' RACE reads; it lists each CDR3 protein once, without DNA. The specimen's table records around 450,000 distinct CDR3 sequences. The sequenced sample was blood. The receptors derive from a human donor with ulcerative colitis or Crohn's disease, or a healthy co-twin of an affected twin (not recorded which).

This rearrangement joins TRBV5-1 to TRBJ1-4; the TCRdb D gene call, TRBD1, has no DNA to confirm it. This CDR3 has 15 residues. Germline V lookup: CDR1 SGHRS, CDR2 YFSETQ. The CDR3 sequence is CASSSGGQLNEKLFF.

J is TRBJ1-5 and V is TRBV12-3 or TRBV12-4; TCRdb gives TRBD1 as the D gene, but with no DNA this cannot be confirmed. The CDR3 runs 14 residues. CDR3 region: CASRPTGPDRPQHF.

The V gene is TRBV5-1, the J gene TRBJ1-1; the D gene TCRdb calls, TRBD1, cannot be checked with no DNA. The CDR3 extends over 15 amino acids. CDR1 and CDR2 (germline): SGHRS, YFSETQ. This CDR3 is CASSLVTGGGTEAFF.